This T cell receptor beta chain was sequenced in a study of blood T cell repertoires in COVID-19. Study as a whole: Both acute and convalescent COVID-19 samples were obtained from the United States, Italy and Spain.

Between the trimmed V and J ends, which lost 4 bases and 9 bases, there was a span of 13 bases. The germline CDR1 and CDR2 sequences are SGHTA and FQGNSA. The length of the CDR3 is 13 residues. Followed longitudinally, the Seattle patients had been enrolled during active infection. In the authors' methods: Amplifying reference gene primers gave estimates of nucleated cell counts. Clones were read by immunoSEQ multiplex PCR, and TCRdb kept only the in-frame ones, dropping some. The V and J calls and clone size come from that table; D and trimming were worked out from the DNA. The sample includes 210,000 or so clones, approximately 80% of them seen just once.

The TCR was taken from a woman of 80 years or more with COVID-19, enrolled during active disease. The source material was peripheral blood. The chain uses TRBV7-2 and TRBJ1-3; D may be TRBD1 (5 bases). The DNA of the CDR3 is TGTGCCAGCAGCTCCGGACAAGTAGGCACCATATATTTT. It is translated as CASSSGQVGTIYF.